These 20 T cell receptor beta chains originate from one sample sequenced in a study of tumor and adjacent non-tumor tissue in lung cancer. TCRbeta libraries were built with three rounds of nested PCR, modified from ARM-PCR. TCRdb re-derived calls from the multiplex PCR reads in MiXCR, one entry per CDR3 protein. The sample has some 84,000 distinct CDR3 sequences, around two thirds seen once. This sample's RNA came from whole unsorted tissue. The sequenced material came from lung tumor tissue. Every receptor here comes from a man between 65 and 85 years old with non-small cell lung cancer.

This clonotype was seen more than once but under ten times. The junction shows a germline mismatch at one end, possibly a read error. The V and J genes are TRBV11-2 and TRBJ2-7; no reliable D call. CDR1 is SGHAT, CDR2 FQNNGV, per germline. The CDR3 length is 13 residues. The CDR3 DNA follows: TGTGCCCGCAGCTTAGATCAAGTTTACGAGCAGTGCTTC. Translation: CARSLDQVYEQCF.

This clonotype was counted at least ten times. The rearrangement links TRBV29-1 to TRBJ2-5; 8 nucleotides align to TRBD1. Germline CDR1 and CDR2: SQVTM and ANQGSEA. V was clipped by 8 bases and J by 5 bases; unmatched bases: 7. This CDR3 region has 12 residues. The CDR3 region is CSYFTGGETQYF. The CDR3 nucleotides read TGCAGCTATTTTACAGGGGGGGAGACCCAGTACTTC.

Notes on this clonotype: With a much larger clone just one base away, this may be a read error. The rearrangement uses TRBV28 and TRBJ2-7; TRBD1 is a possible D gene (5 bases). Germline V lookup: CDR1 MDHEN, CDR2 SYDVKM. The CDR3 contains 14 residues. CDR3 residues: CASSFQGPSYEQHF. In DNA form, the CDR3 reads TGTGCCAGCAGTTTTCAGGGTCCCTCTTACGAGCAGCACTTC.

In this sample, this clonotype turned up once. Because the CDR3 is missing its conserved closing phenylalanine or tryptophan, this is likely a read error. The rearrangement links TRBV11-3 to TRBJ1-1; perhaps TRBD1 as D (5 bases). The CDR3 has 16 amino acids. V lost 5 bases to trimming and J lost 4 bases, with 20 bases between them. Germline values: CDR1 SGHNT, CDR2 YENEEA. This CDR3 reads CASSRSRTNMITEAFS. CDR3 coding DNA: TGTGCCAGCAGCCGCAGCAGGACAAATATGATCACTGAAGCTTTCTCT.

The chain couples TRBV7-9 to TRBJ2-5; D may be TRBD1 or TRBD2 (5 bases each). This CDR3 is 13 amino acids long. Per germline, CDR1 SEHNR and CDR2 FQNEAQ (reference sequence). CDR3 nucleotide sequence: TGTGTCAGTAGCTTAGGTGGGGGAGAGACCCAGTACTTC. It codes for CVSSLGGGETQYF.

This clonotype showed up many times. The V and J genes are TRBV29-1 and TRBJ2-1; TRBD2 agrees at 15 bases. The ends lost 4 bases at V and 10 bases at J; junction bases unmatched: 8. Germline lookup yields CDR1 SQVTM and CDR2 ANQGSEA. The CDR3 covers 15 residues. Written as DNA, the CDR3 is TGCAGCGTTGCCTGGACTAGCGGGAGGGCCTTAGAGCAGTTCTTC. Protein sequence: CSVAWTSGRALEQFF.

Many counts were recorded for this clonotype. The chain uses TRBV6-6 and TRBJ2-5; 9 nucleotides line up with TRBD1. The CDR3 covers 13 residues. Germline loops: CDR1 MNHNY, CDR2 SVGAGI (reference sequence). The V gene end was trimmed by 5 bases and the J gene end by 5 bases; junction bases not matched to a gene: 3. CDR3 amino acids: CASSLDRGETQYF. DNA for the CDR3: TGTGCCAGCAGTCTAGACAGGGGGGAGACCCAGTACTTC.

J is TRBJ2-1 and V is TRBV11-3; D is uncertain. V was cut by 1 base and J by 0 bases, with 7 bases left in between. Germline CDR1 is SGHNT and CDR2 is YENEEA. This CDR3 is built from 15 residues. The CDR3 DNA reads as TGTGCCAGCAGCTTAGGTTCCAGCTCCTACAATGAGCAGTTCTTC. It encodes CASSLGSSSYNEQFF.

In the case of this clonotype: Just one base apart from a much larger clone, this may be a read error. This rearrangement joins TRBV7-9 to TRBJ2-3; the D gene is possibly TRBD1 (5 bases). Germline lookup yields CDR1 SEHNR and CDR2 FQNEAQ (reference sequence). This CDR3 has 13 residues. V lost 8 bases and J lost 3, with 12 bases in between. CDR3 sequence reads: CASCLRVTDTQYF. The CDR3 DNA reads TGTGCCAGCTGCCTCAGGGTTACAGATACGCAGTATTTT.

V usage is TRBV11-2 and J usage is TRBJ2-2; 7 bases align to TRBD1. The germline V gene has CDR1 SGHAT and CDR2 FQNNGV. The CDR3 length is 16 residues. With 8 bases clipped from V and 9 bases from J, the junction kept 18 bases outside the gene matches. The CDR3 DNA follows: TGTGCCAGCGGCCCACAGGGGACGTTGTTCGCCTGGGAGCTGTTTTTT. It encodes CASGPQGTLFAWELFF.

The chain recombines TRBV2 with TRBJ2-2; D could derive from TRBD1 or TRBD2 (5 bases each). The germline CDR1 and CDR2 sequences are SNHLY and FYNNEI. V was trimmed by 8 bases and J by 2 bases, leaving 6 bases between them. The CDR3 is 12 residues long. CDR3 sequence reads: CASGGNTGELFF. In DNA form, the CDR3 reads TGTGCCAGCGGGGGTAACACCGGGGAGCTGTTTTTT.

Note on this clonotype: An end of the junction does not agree with germline; a read error may underlie this. The chain has TRBV12-3 or TRBV12-4 and TRBJ2-7; 9 bases fit TRBD1. This CDR3 has 16 residues. The CDR3 reads CASSLSRDRATYDQYF. The CDR3 DNA reads as TGTGCCAGCAGTCTTTCCCGGGACAGGGCTACCTACGATCAGTACTTC.

Ten or more counts support this clonotype. The chain recombines TRBV4-1 with TRBJ2-2, with unresolved D. Deletions cut 0 bases from V and 2 bases from J, with 10 bases between. Per the germline V gene, CDR1 is MGHRA and CDR2 is YSYEKL. The CDR3 runs 16 residues. This CDR3 is CASSQEVARNTGELFF. DNA for the CDR3: TGCGCCAGCAGCCAAGAGGTTGCACGCAACACCGGGGAGCTGTTTTTT.

This clonotype was seen only once. Being one base from a much bigger clone, this may be a read error. The chain has TRBV28 and TRBJ2-1, with 7 bases lining up with TRBD1. CDR3 length equals 17 residues. Germline CDR1 MDHEN, CDR2 SYDVKM. CDR3 nucleotide sequence: TGTGCCAGCAGTTTTTCTGGGGACAGCGTTGGGAACAATGAGCAGCTCTTC. Translating gives CASSFSGDSVGNNEQLF.

As to this clonotype: A junction boundary mismatches the germline segment, possibly from a read error. The chain employs TRBV5-4 and TRBJ2-6, with a weak D call TRBD2 (8 bases). Germline-derived CDR1 and CDR2 are SGHNT and YYREEE (reference sequence). This CDR3 region has 17 residues. The CDR3 nucleotides read TGTACCAGCAGCCGGGGGGGACAGCGAACTGGGGCCAACATCCTGACTTTC. Translating gives CTSSRGGQRTGANILTF.

Worth noting for this clonotype: A much larger clone is a single base away; this may be a read error. V and J are TRBV5-1 and TRBJ2-5; TRBD1 is a possible D gene (6 bases). Germline values: CDR1 SGHRS, CDR2 YFSETQ. This CDR3 region has 14 residues. The CDR3 protein is CASSFNRVQKTQYF. CDR3 in DNA: TGCGCCAGCAGCTTTAACAGGGTCCAAAAGACCCAGTACTTC.

Concerning this clonotype itself: One end of the junction fails to match germline, which may point to a read error. The chain links TRBV11-2 to TRBJ2-6, with 7 bases lining up with TRBD1. The CDR3 runs to 19 residues. CDR1 and CDR2 from the germline V gene are SGHAT and FQNNGV. CDR3 protein: CAGSSPRGRGGSGANILTF. The CDR3 DNA follows: TGTGCCGGCAGCTCCCCTAGGGGAAGAGGGGGCTCTGGGGCCAACATCCTGACTTTC.

A remark on this clonotype: Compared with germline, one end of the junction differs, possibly owing to a read error. The genes are TRBV11-2 and TRBJ2-7; unclear D gene. The CDR3 contains 12 residues. Germline V gene data show CDR1 as SGHAT and CDR2 as FQNNGV. The CDR3 is CVSSSIGYEQYF. The CDR3 bases are TGTGTCAGCAGCTCCATAGGGTACGAGCAGTACTTC.

Regarding this clonotype: One end of the junction fails to match germline, which may point to a read error. CDR3 loop: CSVANPVGPVSYDQYF. DNA of the CDR3: TGCAGCGTTGCGAACCCGGTGGGCCCCGTCTCCTACGACCAGTACTTC. This chain connects TRBV29-1 to TRBJ2-7; D is unresolved. The CDR3 length is 16 residues. The germline CDR1 and CDR2 sequences are SQVTM and ANQGSEA.

V is TRBV7-8 and J is TRBJ2-1; perhaps D is TRBD1 or TRBD2 (5 bases each). Germline V gene sequence: CDR1 SGHVS, CDR2 FQNEAQ. The CDR3 has 16 residues. Trimming stripped 5 bases from V and 5 bases from J, with 19 bases between. The CDR3 loop reads CASSTHLSGANNEQFF. The CDR3 DNA follows: TGTGCCAGCAGCACCCACTTGTCCGGGGCCAACAATGAGCAGTTCTTC.